Listed below are T cell receptor beta chains from one sample, sequenced in a study of T-cell reconstitution after alpha-beta-depleted transplantation in children. TCRdb redid the calling of the PCR reads with MiXCR, one entry per CDR3 protein. Of a few hundred thousand distinct CDR3 sequences in the sample, over 9% were seen once. The specimen was PBMCs from the stem cell graft donor, collected from the stem cell graft. These receptors were obtained from a human donor who donated a stem cell graft to a child with acute lymphoblastic leukemia. The CDR3 runs from the conserved cysteine through the conserved F or W. D genes are given only for firm matches. Expanded clones get a size class; other rows say once, few or many, or leave the size out.

.,TRBJ2-3,TRBV7-8,few,CASSLAITRFTDTQYF,TGTGCCAGCAGCTTAGCGATTACTAGGTTCACAGATACGCAGTATTTT
.,TRBJ2-5,TRBV20-1,.,CSARPLNQETQYF,TGCAGTGCTAGACCCCTTAATCAAGAGACCCAGTACTTC
.,TRBJ2-3,TRBV6-1,.,CASSEVNRGDTQYF,TGTGCCAGCAGTGAAGTTAATCGGGGTGATACGCAGTATTTT
TRBD1,TRBJ2-2,TRBV15,few,CATSRGDRNTGELFF,TGTGCCACCAGCAGAGGGGACAGAAACACCGGGGAGCTGTTTTTT
TRBD2,TRBJ2-1,TRBV19,few,CASSSTSGRRPNNEQFF,TGTGCCAGTAGTTCTACTAGCGGGAGAAGACCTAACAATGAGCAGTTCTTC
.,TRBJ1-2,TRBV5-1,many,CASSLAGYYTF,TGCGCCAGCAGCTTGGCGGGCTACTACACCTTC
TRBD1,TRBJ1-1,TRBV11-2,.,CASSPTTGAGTEAFF,TGTGCCAGCAGCCCCACGACAGGGGCGGGCACTGAAGCTTTCTTT
.,TRBJ2-1,TRBV7-9,.,CASSLPGSSYNEQFF,TGTGCCAGCAGCTTACCCGGAAGCTCCTACAATGAGCAGTTCTTC
TRBD2,TRBJ2-3,TRBV7-8,many,CASSLGGGSKDTQYF,TGTGCCAGCAGCTTAGGGGGCGGGAGTAAAGATACGCAGTATTTT
.,TRBJ2-2,TRBV5-1,many,CASSASLGARNTGELFF,TGCGCCAGCAGCGCATCCCTAGGAGCGAGGAACACCGGGGAGCTGTTTTTT
.,TRBJ1-5,TRBV15,.,CATSRDRGQSNQPQHF,TGTGCCACCAGCAGAGATCGTGGACAGAGCAATCAGCCCCAGCATTTT
.,TRBJ2-1,TRBV21-1,.,CASSKAPFLLAGEVDEQFF,TGTGCCAGCAGCAAAGCTCCCTTCCTACTAGCGGGAGAAGTAGATGAGCAGTTCTTC
.,TRBJ2-5,TRBV21-1,few,CASSKVISSGIETQYF,TGTGCCAGCAGCAAAGTCATTTCAAGCGGGATAGAGACCCAGTACTTC
.,TRBJ1-1,TRBV4-1,few,CASSQIVRVRGMNTEAFF,TGCGCCAGCAGCCAAATCGTCCGGGTCAGGGGAATGAACACTGAAGCTTTCTTT
TRBD1,TRBJ2-1,TRBV28,.,CASTTSGTGGPSSYNEQFF,TGTGCCAGCACCACTTCTGGGACAGGGGGCCCGAGCTCCTACAATGAGCAGTTCTTC
TRBD1,TRBJ2-5,TRBV20-1,few,CSAPDRVRGETQYF,TGCAGTGCCCCAGACAGGGTCAGGGGGGAGACCCAGTACTTC
.,TRBJ1-1,TRBV29-1,few,CSVDGQTNTEAFF,TGCAGCGTTGATGGGCAGACGAACACTGAAGCTTTCTTT
TRBD1,TRBJ2-6,TRBV4-1,few,CASRTVRRTGSGANVLTF,TGCGCCAGCAGGACGGTTCGGCGGACAGGCTCTGGGGCCAACGTCCTGACTTTC
.,TRBJ2-7,TRBV28,few,CASSSVPLLYEQYF,TGTGCCAGCAGCTCCGTGCCCCTTCTCTACGAGCAGTACTTC
.,TRBJ2-7,TRBV5-1,.,CASSSRRSNAYEQYF,TGCGCCAGCAGCTCCCGACGGTCTAATGCCTACGAGCAGTACTTC
TRBD1,TRBJ1-5,TRBV6-2/TRBV6-3,.,CASSYEGANQPQHF,TGTGCCAGCAGTTATGAGGGGGCAAATCAGCCCCAGCATTTT
TRBD1,TRBJ1-1,TRBV20-1,few,CSAIGTVAEAFF,TGCAGTGCCATTGGGACAGTAGCTGAAGCTTTCTTT
TRBD2,TRBJ2-3,TRBV24-1,.,CATSDSLAGDGADTQYF,TGTGCCACCAGTGATTCCCTCGCGGGAGATGGGGCAGATACGCAGTATTTT
TRBD2,TRBJ2-5,TRBV20-1,few,CSAGRGLQETQYF,TGCAGTGCTGGGAGGGGACTACAAGAGACCCAGTACTTC
TRBD1,TRBJ2-5,TRBV29-1,.,CSVDQGGQGQTQYF,TGCAGCGTTGATCAAGGGGGACAGGGCCAGACCCAGTACTTC
.,TRBJ1-6,TRBV7-9,many,CASSHPPDFRNSPLHF,TGTGCCAGCAGCCATCCTCCGGATTTTCGTAATTCACCCCTCCACTTT
TRBD2,TRBJ2-1,TRBV20-1,few,CSAVGLAGANEQFF,TGCAGTGCTGTGGGACTAGCGGGCGCCAATGAGCAGTTCTTC
.,TRBJ2-2,TRBV20-1,many,CSARDFGRGVLAGTGELFF,TGCAGTGCTAGAGATTTTGGCAGGGGAGTATTAGCGGGCACCGGGGAGCTGTTTTTT
.,TRBJ2-6,TRBV5-1,few,CASSAPTTNVLTF,TGCGCCAGCAGCGCCCCGACAACCAACGTCCTGACTTTC
.,TRBJ2-7,TRBV6-5,few,CASSSGSYSYEQYF,TGTGCCAGCAGTTCCGGGTCTTATTCCTACGAGCAGTACTTC
.,TRBJ1-2,TRBV29-1,few,CSVEMSVYGYTF,TGCAGCGTTGAAATGTCCGTCTATGGCTACACCTTC
TRBD2,TRBJ2-1,TRBV10-3,few,CAALGTSGRSLNEQFF,TGTGCCGCCCTAGGGACTAGCGGGAGGTCCCTCAATGAGCAGTTCTTC
TRBD2,TRBJ2-3,TRBV7-2,few,CASSLVLAGPLIPDTQYF,TGTGCCAGCAGCTTAGTGCTAGCGGGACCCCTCATTCCAGATACGCAGTATTTT
.,TRBJ2-3,TRBV3-1,many,CASSQDPGETDTQYF,TGTGCCAGCAGCCAAGATCCGGGAGAAACAGATACGCAGTATTTT
.,TRBJ2-5,TRBV28,.,CASSPLTATYQETQYF,TGTGCCAGCAGTCCCCTCACGGCTACATACCAAGAGACCCAGTACTTC
.,TRBJ1-1,TRBV7-9,.,CASSPPGGALNTEAFF,TGTGCCAGCAGCCCACCGGGGGGGGCGTTGAACACTGAAGCTTTCTTT
.,TRBJ2-2,TRBV19,few,CASSIKTGELFF,TGTGCCAGTAGTATTAAGACCGGGGAGCTGTTTTTT
TRBD1,TRBJ1-5,TRBV11-1,few,CASSLGVRSGGAKSNQPQHF,TGTGCCAGCAGCTTAGGAGTTAGGTCAGGGGGCGCGAAGAGCAATCAGCCCCAGCATTTT
.,TRBJ2-7,TRBV11-2,.,CASSLPPGTKQYF,TGTGCCAGCAGCTTACCCCCGGGTACGAAGCAGTACTTC
TRBD1,TRBJ1-2,TRBV11-1,few,CASSLAGDRDLSNYGYTF,TGTGCCAGCAGCTTAGCTGGTGACAGGGATTTGTCTAACTATGGCTACACCTTC
TRBD2,TRBJ2-7,TRBV11-2,few,CASSLNLPALADSYEQYF,TGTGCCAGCAGCTTAAACCTCCCAGCGCTAGCGGACTCCTACGAGCAGTACTTC
.,TRBJ2-1,TRBV10-3,.,CAIRTAGYNEQFF,TGTGCCATCAGGACAGCCGGCTACAATGAGCAGTTCTTC
.,TRBJ2-5,TRBV12-3/TRBV12-4,.,CASTDPDRRRETQYF,TGTGCCAGCACCGACCCGGACAGAAGAAGGGAGACCCAGTACTTC
TRBD1,TRBJ2-2,TRBV24-1,few,CATSVLGQGDTGELFF,TGTGCCACCAGTGTCCTGGGACAGGGGGACACCGGGGAGCTGTTTTTT
TRBD2,TRBJ2-1,TRBV28,many,CASTWEGPYNEQFF,TGTGCCAGCACCTGGGAGGGGCCCTACAATGAGCAGTTCTTC
TRBD2,TRBJ2-1,TRBV15,few,CATSTLAGGPDEQFF,TGTGCCACCAGCACACTAGCGGGAGGGCCCGATGAGCAGTTCTTC
TRBD1,TRBJ2-5,TRBV6-5,.,CASSYSDRAQGETQYF,TGTGCCAGCAGTTACTCCGACAGGGCTCAGGGGGAGACCCAGTACTTC
TRBD2,TRBJ2-3,TRBV7-2,few,CASSFGLAGPGDTQYF,TGTGCCAGCAGCTTCGGACTAGCGGGGCCCGGGGATACGCAGTATTTT